The 26 T cell receptor beta chains given below trace back to one sample, sequenced in a study of cytomegalovirus exposure and HLA in healthy donors. Only in-frame clones appear in the TCRdb table, and some are missing; sequencing was by immunoSEQ multiplex PCR. Here the sample spans about 130,000 clones, 70% to 85% being singletons. Specimen: PBMCs. These receptors were taken from a man aged 30 to 39 in good health and CMV-seropositive.

This chain uses TRBV27 with TRBJ2-2; D uncertain. The germline gives CDR1 MNHEY, CDR2 SMNVEV (reference sequence). Trimming took 0 bases from V and 5 from J, leaving 10 bases between them. This CDR3 is built from 15 residues. The DNA of the CDR3 is TGTGCCAGCAGTTTATCCACCCGCGGAACCGGGGAGCTGTTTTTT. Encoded protein: CASSLSTRGTGELFF.

The V and J genes are TRBV7-3 and TRBJ2-1; 7 positions match TRBD2. V lost 3 bases to trimming and J lost 8 bases; unmatched junction nucleotides: 4. Per germline, CDR1 SGHTA and CDR2 FQGTGA. The CDR3 covers 13 residues. The CDR3 coding sequence is TGTGCCAGCAGCTTGGGAGCGGGATATGAGCAGTTCTTC. Encoded protein: CASSLGAGYEQFF.

This chain joins TRBV5-4 and TRBJ2-7; TRBD2 is a possible D gene (5 bases). V lost 2 bases, J lost 0 bases, and 15 bases lay in between. The CDR3 loop spans 16 amino acids. CDR1 and CDR2 (germline): SGHNT, YYREEE (reference sequence). The CDR3 sequence: CASSFGLRGSSYEQYF. CDR3 DNA sequence: TGTGCCAGCAGCTTTGGACTGAGAGGGAGCTCCTACGAGCAGTACTTC.

V is TRBV5-6 and J is TRBJ2-7, with 7 bases fitting TRBD1. Germline CDR1 is SGHDT and CDR2 is YYEEEE. J lost 4 bases, V lost 2 bases, and 12 bases had no gene match. CDR3 length: 16 amino acids. In nucleotides, the CDR3 is TGTGCCAGCAGCTTAGGTCCGACAGGGCAGGCGTACGAGCAGTACTTC. Encoded protein: CASSLGPTGQAYEQYF.

The chain employs TRBV27 and TRBJ2-7, with TRBD2 matching 12 bases. The CDR3 consists of 19 residues. Losses at the gene ends were 1 base for V and 4 bases for J; bases not matched to a gene: 14. Germline V gene data show CDR1 as MNHEY and CDR2 as SMNVEV (reference sequence). The CDR3 region has the DNA TGTGCCAGCAGTTTATTGGGGGCAAAGGGACTAGCGGGTTCTTACGAGCAGTACTTC. Amino acids: CASSLLGAKGLAGSYEQYF.

This clone is a singleton in its sample. The J gene is TRBJ2-3, the V gene TRBV7-3; D gene ambiguous. Deletions cut 4 bases from V and 2 bases from J, with 10 bases between. CDR1 is SGHTA and CDR2 is FQGTGA in the germline V gene. The CDR3 sequence is 14 residues long. This chain's CDR3 is CASSSYYNTDTQYF. The CDR3 DNA reads as TGTGCCAGCAGCTCCTACTACAACACAGATACGCAGTATTTT.

V usage is TRBV9 and J usage is TRBJ2-5, with D maybe TRBD1 (6 bases). Germline CDR1 is SGDLS and CDR2 is YYNGEE. The CDR3 has 13 residues. Between the trimmed V and J ends, which lost 0 bases and 3 bases, there was a span of 6 bases. In DNA, the CDR3 is TGTGCCAGCAGCGTAGAGGGGGAAGAGACCCAGTACTTC. It translates to CASSVEGEETQYF.

J is TRBJ1-1 and V is TRBV19, with D perhaps matching TRBD1 (5 bases). Trimming removed 4 bases from V and 10 bases from J, with 16 bases in between. CDR1 is LNHDA, CDR2 SQIVND, per germline (reference sequence). The CDR3 consists of 13 residues. CDR3 sequence reads: CASSTGGGVPAFF. CDR3 nucleotide sequence: TGTGCCAGTAGTACCGGGGGAGGGGTGCCAGCTTTCTTT.

The gene calls are TRBV6-4 and TRBJ2-1, with TRBD1 as a possible D gene (6 bases). V was pared by 0 bases and J by 6 bases, with 9 bases between. CDR1 MRHNA and CDR2 SNTAGT come from the germline V gene. The CDR3 contains 14 residues. CDR3 DNA sequence: TGTGCCAGCAGTGACTCGATAGGGGGCAATGAGCAGTTCTTC. This sequence encodes CASSDSIGGNEQFF.

This chain uses TRBV5-6 with TRBJ2-3; D is possibly TRBD1 (8 bases). Germline CDR1 is SGHDT and CDR2 is YYEEEE. V lost 6 bases and J 2 bases, leaving 13 bases between the germline ends. The CDR3 has 14 residues. CDR3 coding DNA: TGTGCCAGCAACAGGGGGAGGGACACAGATACGCAGTATTTT. It yields the protein CASNRGRDTDTQYF.

This CDR3 is CSVCGTEAEAFF. CDR3 DNA sequence: TGCAGCGTTTGCGGGACAGAGGCTGAAGCTTTCTTT. This chain uses TRBV29-1 with TRBJ1-1; TRBD1 matches 7 bases. CDR3 length: 12 amino acids. Germline V gene lookup returns CDR1 SQVTM and CDR2 ANQGSEA. V shed 5 bases and J 6 bases; nucleotides not matched to a gene: 6.

This clone has just a few counts. The rearrangement uses TRBV5-6 and TRBJ2-7; no clear D. Trimming took off 0 bases at V and 3 bases at J, with 10 bases between the two ends. This CDR3 region has 14 residues. Germline values: CDR1 SGHDT, CDR2 YYEEEE. CDR3 nucleotide sequence: TGTGCCAGCAGCTTGGGTCCAGATCTCTACGAGCAGTACTTC. It translates to CASSLGPDLYEQYF.

The chain has TRBV5-1 and TRBJ2-3; 11 positions match TRBD2. This CDR3 is 17 amino acids long. Germline loops: CDR1 SGHRS, CDR2 YFSETQ. With 2 bases clipped from V and 1 base from J, the junction kept 6 bases outside the gene matches. CDR3 amino acids: CASSFRLAGGGTDTQYF. The CDR3 region has the DNA TGCGCCAGCAGCTTTCGGCTAGCGGGGGGCGGCACAGATACGCAGTATTTT.

The V and J genes are TRBV11-1 and TRBJ1-6, with 10 bases lining up with TRBD1. V lost 5 bases to trimming and J lost 9 bases; unmatched junction nucleotides: 4. Germline assignment: CDR1 SGHAT and CDR2 FQDESV (reference sequence). The CDR3 spans 14 residues. In nucleotides, the CDR3 is TGTGCCAGCAGCCTCCGACAGGGGGCTTCACCCCTCCACTTT. The encoded protein is CASSLRQGASPLHF.

This chain connects TRBV19 to TRBJ1-2; a weak D match, TRBD1 (6 bases). Germline V CDR1 and CDR2: LNHDA, SQIVND (reference sequence). The CDR3 runs 14 residues. V dropped 3 bases and J dropped 8 bases, with 16 bases sitting between them. The CDR3 nucleotides read TGTGCCAGTAGTATCGGCCAGGGGAGTGTCGGCTACACCTTC. Translated: CASSIGQGSVGYTF.

This clone was picked up one time. This sequence joins TRBV6-1 and TRBJ2-4; 10 nucleotides agree with TRBD1. This CDR3 is built from 15 residues. Germline values: CDR1 MNHNS, CDR2 SASEGT. After removal of 5 bases from V and 4 bases from J, the junction contained 5 bases not matched to a gene. CDR3 loop: CASSSPGQGKNIQYF. The CDR3 DNA reads as TGTGCCAGCAGTTCACCGGGACAGGGGAAAAACATTCAGTACTTC.

V and J are TRBV5-6 and TRBJ1-4, with D maybe TRBD1 (6 bases). This CDR3 is built from 14 residues. Trimming pared 0 bases from V and 8 bases from J, leaving 11 bases between. Germline CDR1 SGHDT, CDR2 YYEEEE. The CDR3 reads CASSLDRVREKLFF. DNA of the CDR3: TGTGCCAGCAGCTTGGACAGGGTACGCGAAAAACTGTTTTTT.

The J gene is TRBJ1-1, the V gene TRBV28; 8 bases align to TRBD1. The CDR3 has 14 residues. The V segment lost 6 bases and the J segment 1 base; nucleotides outside the gene matches: 4. The germline V gene has CDR1 MDHEN and CDR2 SYDVKM. The CDR3 here is CASRGQGANTEAFF. The CDR3 region has the DNA TGTGCCAGCAGAGGGCAGGGGGCGAACACTGAAGCTTTCTTT. Filled out from reference TRBV28 and TRBJ1-1, the complete variable domain reads DVKVTQSSRYLVKRTGEKVFLECVQDMDHENMFWYRQDPGLGLRLIYFSYDVKMKEKGDIPEGYSVSREKKERFSLILESASTNQTSMYLCASRGQGANTEAFFGQGTRLTVV.

The chain joins TRBV7-9 to TRBJ2-2; D gene ambiguous. Germline loops: CDR1 SEHNR, CDR2 FQNEAQ (reference sequence). The CDR3 extends over 12 amino acids. Trimming removed 10 bases at V and 3 bases at J, with 9 bases between. The CDR3 sequence: CATSLDTGELFF. The DNA for the CDR3 is TGTGCCACTTCACTTGACACCGGGGAGCTGTTTTTT. The complete variable domain, with remaining parts taken from reference TRBV7-9 and TRBJ2-2, reads DTGVSQNPRHKITKRGQNVTFRCDPISEHNRLYWYRQTLGQGPEFLTYFQNEAQLEKSRLLSDRFSAERPKGSFSTLEIQRTEQGDSAMYLCATSLDTGELFFGEGSRLTVL.

CDR3 protein: CASSAVSYEQYF. CDR3 in DNA: TGTGCCAGCAGCGCAGTTTCCTACGAGCAGTACTTC. V gene TRBV7-6 combines with J gene TRBJ2-7; D gene unclear. CDR1 is SGHVS, CDR2 FNYEAQ, per germline. V lost 5 bases, J lost 1 base, and 6 bases lay in between. This CDR3 spans 12 amino acids.

The V call is TRBV6-5, the J call TRBJ1-2; no definite D call. Trimming cost V 2 bases and J 5 bases, with 12 bases left between them. CDR1 is MNHEY and CDR2 is SVGAGI in the germline V gene. The CDR3 has 14 residues. CDR3 DNA sequence: TGTGCCAGCAGTTACAGGGTAGGAGGGTATGGCTACACCTTC. Amino acid sequence: CASSYRVGGYGYTF.

Only one count was recorded for this clone. This sequence joins TRBV7-8 and TRBJ2-3; TRBD2 matches 11 bases. The length of the CDR3 is 15 residues. CDR1 and CDR2 (germline): SGHVS, FQNEAQ. V trimming: 4 bases; J trimming: 9 bases; junction bases outside the gene matches: 9. The DNA for the CDR3 is TGTGCCAGCAGCTCATCCGGGACTAGCGGAAAAACGCAGTATTTT. As protein: CASSSSGTSGKTQYF.

The chain employs TRBV4-3 and TRBJ2-5; 7 nucleotides align to TRBD1. Germline V CDR1 and CDR2: LGHNA, YSLEER. V lost 4 bases and J lost 5; bases outside the gene matches: 13. CDR3 length equals 16 residues. This chain's CDR3 is CASSPRATGVRETQYF. The CDR3 DNA sequence: TGCGCCAGCAGCCCGCGGGCCACAGGGGTTCGGGAGACCCAGTACTTC.

The chain links TRBV7-3 to TRBJ1-6, with 10 nucleotides matching TRBD1. Trimming removed 4 bases from V and 11 bases from J; junction bases left unmatched: 5. This CDR3 region has 14 residues. Germline-derived CDR1 and CDR2 are SGHTA and FQGTGA. As DNA, the CDR3 is TGTGCCAGCAGCTCGACAGGGGGCGGGACACCCCTCCACTTT. It yields the protein CASSSTGGGTPLHF.

This clone occurred once. The gene calls are TRBV2 and TRBJ1-2; TRBD1 is a possible D gene (6 bases). The V end was cut by 4 bases, the J end by 4 bases, with 16 bases between. Germline CDR1 is SNHLY and CDR2 is FYNNEI. The CDR3 has 15 amino acids. DNA of the CDR3: TGTGCCAGCAGTGGAGATTTTGGGACACCCTATGGCTACACCTTC. Translating it yields CASSGDFGTPYGYTF. The whole variable domain, remainder taken from reference TRBV2 and TRBJ1-2, is EPEVTQTPSHQVTQMGQEVILRCVPISNHLYFYWYRQILGQKVEFLVSFYNNEISEKSEIFDDQFSVERPDGSNFTLKIRSTKLEDSAMYFCASSGDFGTPYGYTFGSGTRLTVV.

This clone was seen just once. The chain has TRBV2 and TRBJ2-5; TRBD2 aligns across 10 bases. The CDR3 covers 16 residues. With 3 bases clipped from V and 3 bases from J, the junction kept 7 bases outside the gene matches. Germline V gene sequence: CDR1 SNHLY, CDR2 FYNNEI. The CDR3 here is CASSEVSGGTKETQYF. The CDR3 coding sequence is TGTGCCAGCAGTGAGGTTAGCGGGGGGACTAAAGAGACCCAGTACTTC.